Below are 9 T cell receptor beta chains sequenced from a single sample in a study of CD8+ T cells in alopecia areata. RNA, once extracted, was reverse transcribed into cDNA for use as the sequencing template. TCRdb's copy holds only in-frame clones and misses some; the assay was immunoSEQ multiplex PCR. The data show about 270,000 clones, 50% to 75% seen once. Treatment specified: oral pan-JAK inhibitor, 5-10 mg twice daily. Here the sequenced sample was CD4+ T cells sorted from blood, taken around week 54, from a patient treated with tofacitinib. The receptors come from a human donor with alopecia areata.

The chain recombines TRBV30 with TRBJ1-3, with unresolved D. The CDR3 extends over 12 amino acids. Trimming stripped 5 bases from V and 0 bases from J, with 5 bases between. Germline V gene sequence: CDR1 GTSNPN, CDR2 SVGIG (reference sequence). Written as DNA, the CDR3 is TGTGCCTGGGGAAGCTCTGGAAACACCATATATTTT. Amino acids: CAWGSSGNTIYF.

The chain links TRBV6-1 to TRBJ1-5; D is perhaps TRBD1 (6 bases). Looked up from germline, CDR1 is MNHNS and CDR2 is SASEGT. V was pared by 5 bases and J by 5 bases, with 10 bases between. This CDR3 has 13 residues. The CDR3 region has the DNA TGTGCCAGCAGTCAGGGGTGGGATCAGCCCCAGCATTTT. This translates into CASSQGWDQPQHF.

The gene calls are TRBV9 and TRBJ2-3, with 7 bases that match TRBD2. Germline CDR1 SGDLS, CDR2 YYNGEE. The trim removed 0 bases at V and 5 bases at J, leaving 0 bases unmatched. This CDR3 spans 13 amino acids. The CDR3: CASSVGTRDTQYF. The CDR3 coding sequence is TGTGCCAGCAGCGTAGGGACTAGAGATACGCAGTATTTT.

This sequence joins TRBV15 and TRBJ1-1; no clear D gene. CDR1 is LNHNV and CDR2 is YYDKDF in the germline V gene (reference sequence). V dropped 0 bases and J dropped 4 bases, with 6 bases sitting between them. The CDR3 totals 13 residues. Here the CDR3 reads CATSRDGPTEAFF. In DNA form, the CDR3 reads TGTGCCACCAGCAGAGACGGACCCACTGAAGCTTTCTTT.

This chain connects TRBV11-1 to TRBJ2-1, with TRBD2 matching over 7 bases. Germline V CDR1 and CDR2: SGHAT, FQDESV (reference sequence). The ends lost 4 bases at V and 4 bases at J; junction bases unmatched: 13. The CDR3 is made up of 17 amino acids. The chain's CDR3 is CASSSRDYRTPYNEQFF. The DNA for the CDR3 is TGTGCCAGCAGCTCCAGGGACTACCGGACACCTTACAATGAGCAGTTCTTC. The variable domain in full, completed from reference TRBV11-1 and TRBJ2-1, reads EAEVAQSPRYKITEKSQAVAFWCDPISGHATLYWYRQILGQGPELLVQFQDESVVDDSQLPKDRFSAERLKGVDSTLKIQPAELGDSAMYLCASSSRDYRTPYNEQFFGPGTRLTVL.

This clone was counted once. Within the sample, other DNA sequences also encode this same CDR3. The rearrangement uses TRBV29-1 and TRBJ1-3; D not certain. CDR3 size: 11 residues. The V end lost 3 bases, the J end lost 4 bases, and 4 bases lay between the germline ends. The V gene's germline CDR1 is SQVTM and CDR2 ANQGSEA. CDR3 DNA: TGCAGCGTTGACGTCGGAAACACCATATATTTT. Its translation is CSVDVGNTIYF. Complete variable domain (other parts from reference TRBV29-1 and TRBJ1-3): SAVISQKPSRDICQRGTSLTIQCQVDSQVTMMFWYRQQPGQSLTLIATANQGSEATYESGFVIDKFPISRPNLTFSTLTVSNMSPEDSSIYLCSVDVGNTIYFGEGSWLTVV.

V usage is TRBV5-1 and J usage is TRBJ1-6; TRBD1 matches 9 bases. The germline V gene has CDR1 SGHRS and CDR2 YFSETQ. Trimming removed 4 bases from V and 7 bases from J; junction bases left unmatched: 6. The CDR3 has 15 amino acids. The CDR3, as DNA: TGCGCCAGCAGCAGAACGACAGGGGGGAATTCACCCCTCCACTTT. Its translation is CASSRTTGGNSPLHF.

The V and J genes are TRBV25-1 and TRBJ2-1; D possibly corresponds to TRBD1 (6 bases). Trimming removed 5 bases from V and 3 bases from J, with 11 bases in between. Germline loops: CDR1 MGHDK, CDR2 SYGVNS. The CDR3 consists of 14 residues. The chain's CDR3 is CASSHGQFYNEQFF. The CDR3, as DNA: TGTGCCAGCAGTCATGGACAGTTCTACAATGAGCAGTTCTTC.

The J gene is TRBJ2-5, the V gene TRBV5-1; D is undetermined. The germline gives CDR1 SGHRS, CDR2 YFSETQ. Trimming removed 0 bases at V and 0 bases at J, with 3 bases between. The CDR3 loop spans 13 amino acids. The CDR3 region is CASSLVDQETQYF. In nucleotides, the CDR3 is TGCGCCAGCAGCTTGGTGGACCAAGAGACCCAGTACTTC.